This T cell receptor beta chain was found in a study of Ad26.COV2.S vaccination and SARS-CoV-2 variants (dated by TCRdb to the early 2020s). For the study in its entirety: Vaccine-arm donors came from COV1001, a multicentre, randomized, double-blind, placebo-controlled phase I-IIa trial of Ad26.COV2.S in healthy adults. Dosing of Ad26.COV2.S was intramuscular, at either 5x10^10 or 1x10^11 viral particles, delivered as one shot or as two shots spaced 56 days apart. Sequencing of the TCRbeta repertoire served to evaluate the specificity and breadth of SARS-CoV-2-reactive T cell receptors following Ad26.COV2.S vaccination. A total of some 30 samples were included in the TCR-sequenced set, comprising around 20 Ad26.COV2.S vaccine recipients, 5 placebo recipients and 8 SARS-CoV-2 convalescent individuals. Participants in the trial were split at random into five groups of five each, receiving low-dose or high-dose Ad26.COV2.S once or twice, or else placebo on both occasions. Throughout the experiments and outcome assessment, investigators stayed blinded to trial group allocation. Study-level results and caveats: Vaccine and placebo recipients had comparable non-spike TCR breadth, which fits with the vaccine containing only spike. It was noted by the authors that total T cell responses may have been underestimated by the TCR breadth and depth analyses. The study was not powered to compare responses between vaccine doses or regimens. After vaccination, spike-specific CD8+ and CD4+ T cell responses were reported to show substantial breadth. Spike-specific TCR breadth was higher in Ad26.COV2.S recipients than in placebo recipients (P = 0.0014).

V lost 4 bases and J lost 7 bases; the stretch between them is 12 bases long. Based on the germline V gene, the CDR1 and CDR2 sequences are SGDLS and YYNGEE. The CDR3 measures 13 amino acids from cysteine to phenylalanine. Here the CDR3 DNA is all that survives: 39 bases in frame from base 1. TCRbeta CDR3 regions were sequenced with the immunoSEQ Assay. After extraction, genomic DNA underwent amplification by bias-controlled multiplex PCR, followed by high-throughput sequencing. Concerning the study's data processing: To quantify the absolute abundance of every unique TCRbeta CDR3 region, sequences were collapsed and filtered. T cell fraction was estimated by normalizing TCRbeta template counts to usable DNA, which was measured by amplifying reference genes present in all nucleated cells. Repertoire TCRs were annotated as SARS-CoV-2-specific by exact matching of V gene, CDR3 amino acid sequence and J gene to a known reactive TCR set. The reference SARS-CoV-2 TCR set was obtained from MIRA and was filtered for enrichment in COVID-19-positive ImmuneCODE repertoires, whereby public or cross-reactive TCRs were removed. Drawing on the MIRA antigens, annotated TCRs were analysed further at the level of specific ORF or position within ORF. Depth was the summed frequency of annotated unique rearrangements, while breadth was defined as annotated unique rearrangements over total unique productive rearrangements. Two-sided Wilcoxon rank-sum tests were applied when comparing TCR breadth between groups. The clones in this table, taken by TCRdb from immuneACCESS, are in-frame only. Not every clone is retained; where verified, under half of the shortfall comes from an unresolved V gene, and the cause of the rest is unknown. The V and J calls and the clone size are those of that table, but D and trimming were determined from the DNA. The sample table contains hundreds of thousands of clones; only one count was recorded for about 80% of them. The ten most abundant clones make up 7% to 9.5% of the sample.

Taken with the paper, the label for treatment or condition translates to: some 19 received Ad26.COV2.S at low or high dose, single or two shots; 5 received placebo; per-sample allocation not given. Repertoires of vaccine and placebo recipients were sequenced from samples taken on day 63 after the first injection. Between 29 July and 7 August 2020, Cohort 1b enrolled about two dozen adults aged 18-55 years at one site in Boston, USA. Ad26.COV2.S consisted of a replication-incompetent adenovirus type 26 vector by which a prefusion-stabilized SARS-CoV-2 spike protein from the original Wuhan strain was expressed. Concerning this clone itself: Its antigen is not yet known. No much larger clone is present one base from it, and per-base qualities are unavailable.

The starting material was peripheral blood, obtained in a trial of Ad26.COV2.S vaccine versus placebo. The rearrangement combines TRBV9 with TRBJ2-1; the D region possibly corresponds to TRBD1 (6 bases align). The receptor comes from a person between 18 and 65 years old who received the Ad26.COV2.S COVID-19 vaccine or a placebo. The CDR3 region reads CASSQGQFNEQFF. The sequenced DNA is TGTGCCAGCAGCCAAGGACAGTTTAATGAGCAGTTCTTC.